Reported below is one TCR beta chain. Its antigen is unknown. The sample is drawn from a study of T cells after yellow fever vaccination. In the study overall: For low cell numbers, libraries were made with SMART-Seq v4 Ultra Low Input. Study-level findings and limits: Most primary-vaccination clones recurred post-booster (approximately 96% CD4, about 87% CD8). Of the clonotypes, a small share occurred in both CD4 and CD8 compartments.

Synthesis of TCR cDNA relied on 5'RACE template switching, which attached a universal primer site and UMIs. TCRdb re-analysed the 5' RACE reads in MiXCR, keeping a single row per CDR3 protein. The sample shows 300,000 to 350,000 distinct CDR3 sequences, 3% to 4.5% of them seen only once. The source is a man younger than 35 who received the YFV17D yellow fever vaccine. The specimen comprised PBMCs, sampled 5 days after the yellow fever booster vaccination.

CDR3 amino acids: CASILVWTGGLNTGELFF. CDR3 nucleotides: TGTGCCAGCATCCTTGTGTGGACAGGGGGATTGAACACCGGGGAGCTGTTTTTT. The rearrangement uses TRBV5-5 and TRBJ2-2; 10 bases align to TRBD1. The CDR3 sequence is 18 residues long. V lost 6 bases and J lost 1; bases outside the gene matches: 12. Germline V CDR1 and CDR2: SGHKS, YYEKEE (reference sequence).